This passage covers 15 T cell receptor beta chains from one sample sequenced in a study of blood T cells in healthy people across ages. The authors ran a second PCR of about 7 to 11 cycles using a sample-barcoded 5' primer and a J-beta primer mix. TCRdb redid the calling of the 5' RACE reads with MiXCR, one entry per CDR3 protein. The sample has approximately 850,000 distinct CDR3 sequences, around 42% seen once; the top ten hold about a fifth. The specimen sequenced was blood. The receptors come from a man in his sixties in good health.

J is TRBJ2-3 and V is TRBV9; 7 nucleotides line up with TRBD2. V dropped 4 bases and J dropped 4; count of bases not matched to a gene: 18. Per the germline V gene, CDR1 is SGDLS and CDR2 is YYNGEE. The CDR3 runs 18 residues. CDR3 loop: CASSLPRLARTGPDTQYF. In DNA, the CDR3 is TGTGCCAGCAGCCTTCCCAGACTAGCACGAACGGGACCAGATACGCAGTATTTT.

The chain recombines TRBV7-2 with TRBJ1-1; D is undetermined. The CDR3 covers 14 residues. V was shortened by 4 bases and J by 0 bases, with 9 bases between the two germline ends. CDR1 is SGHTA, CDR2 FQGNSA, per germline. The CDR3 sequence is CASSSLRMNTEAFF. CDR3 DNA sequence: TGTGCCAGCAGCTCCCTCAGGATGAACACTGAAGCTTTCTTT.

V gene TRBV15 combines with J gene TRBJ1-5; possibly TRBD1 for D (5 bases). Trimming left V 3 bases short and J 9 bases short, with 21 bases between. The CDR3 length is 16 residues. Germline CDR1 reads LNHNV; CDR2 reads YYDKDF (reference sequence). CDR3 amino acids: CATSSTTDYRQPPQHF. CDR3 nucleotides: TGTGCCACCAGCAGCACCACAGATTACCGACAGCCGCCCCAGCATTTT.

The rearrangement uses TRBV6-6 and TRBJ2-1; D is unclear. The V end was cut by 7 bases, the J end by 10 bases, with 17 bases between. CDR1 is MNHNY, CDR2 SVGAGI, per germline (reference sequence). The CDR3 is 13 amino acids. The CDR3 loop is CASIVEEGYEQFF. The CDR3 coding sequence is TGTGCCAGCATTGTCGAAGAAGGTTACGAGCAGTTCTTC.

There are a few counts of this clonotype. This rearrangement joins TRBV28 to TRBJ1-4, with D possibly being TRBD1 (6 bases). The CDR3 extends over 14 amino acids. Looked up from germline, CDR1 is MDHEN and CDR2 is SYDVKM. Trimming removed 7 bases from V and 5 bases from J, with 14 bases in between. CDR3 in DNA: TGTGCCAGCAAGTTGGGGGGGGCGAATGAAAAACTGTTTTTT. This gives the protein CASKLGGANEKLFF.

The CDR3 DNA reads TGTGCTAGTGGTTTGGTACGTCAGGTGGACCTTAGGAAGAACACTGAAGCTTTCTTT. Encoded protein: CASGLVRQVDLRKNTEAFF. This sequence joins TRBV12-5 and TRBJ1-1; D is uncertain. Trimming removed 0 bases from V and 1 base from J, with 21 bases in between. The CDR3 length is 19 residues. Germline V gene lookup returns CDR1 LGHNT and CDR2 FRNRAP.

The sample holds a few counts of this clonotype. The CDR3 DNA reads as TGTGCCAGCAGCGGGGGGGACACCCGTGGTAGTGGCTACACCTTC. Translated: CASSGGDTRGSGYTF. V is TRBV5-5 and J is TRBJ1-2; a possible D gene is TRBD1 (6 bases). The V end was cut by 4 bases, the J end by 7 bases, with 20 bases between. CDR1 SGHKS and CDR2 YYEKEE come from the germline V gene (reference sequence). This CDR3 spans 15 amino acids.

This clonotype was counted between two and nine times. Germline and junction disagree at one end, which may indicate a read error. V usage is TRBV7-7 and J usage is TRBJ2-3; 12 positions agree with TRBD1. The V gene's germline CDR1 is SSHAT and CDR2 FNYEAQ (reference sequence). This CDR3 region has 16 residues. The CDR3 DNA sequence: TGTGCTAGCAGCTTAGGGACAGGGGGCAACACAGATACGCAGTATTTT. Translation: CASSLGTGGNTDTQYF.

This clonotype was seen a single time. The CDR3 loop reads CATSRDLGQGPSSGGYTF. The DNA for the CDR3 is TGTGCCACCAGCAGAGACCTAGGACAGGGCCCTTCTTCTGGTGGCTACACCTTC. The rearrangement joins TRBV15 to TRBJ1-2, with TRBD1 identical over 8 bases. CDR3 size: 18 residues. V lost 0 bases to trimming and J lost 7 bases; unmatched junction nucleotides: 16. Per germline, CDR1 LNHNV and CDR2 YYDKDF (reference sequence).

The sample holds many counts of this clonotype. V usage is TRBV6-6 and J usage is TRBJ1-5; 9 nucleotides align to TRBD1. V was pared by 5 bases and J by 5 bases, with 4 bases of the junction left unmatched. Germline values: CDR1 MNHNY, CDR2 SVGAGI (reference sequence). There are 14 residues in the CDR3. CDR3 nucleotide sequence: TGTGCCAGCAGTCAGGACAGGGGAGATCAGCCCCAGCATTTT. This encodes CASSQDRGDQPQHF.

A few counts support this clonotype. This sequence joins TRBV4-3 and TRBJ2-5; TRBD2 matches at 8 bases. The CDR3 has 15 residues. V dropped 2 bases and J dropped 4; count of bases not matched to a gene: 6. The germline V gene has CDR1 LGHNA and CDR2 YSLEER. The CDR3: CASSQFRGGRETQYF. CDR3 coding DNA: TGCGCCAGCAGCCAATTCCGGGGGGGCAGAGAGACCCAGTACTTC.

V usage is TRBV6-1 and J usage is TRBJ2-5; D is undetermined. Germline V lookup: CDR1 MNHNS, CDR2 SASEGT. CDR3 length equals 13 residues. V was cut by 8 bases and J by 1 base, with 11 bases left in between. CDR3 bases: TGTGCCAGCTCAAGGACGTTCCAAGAGACCCAGTACTTC. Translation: CASSRTFQETQYF.

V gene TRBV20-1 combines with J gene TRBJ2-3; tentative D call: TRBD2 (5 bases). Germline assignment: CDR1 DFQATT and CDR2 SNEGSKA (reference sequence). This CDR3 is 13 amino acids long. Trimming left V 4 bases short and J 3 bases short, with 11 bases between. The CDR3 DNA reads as TGCAGTGCTATACTAAGGGAGACAGATACGCAGTATTTT. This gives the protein CSAILRETDTQYF.

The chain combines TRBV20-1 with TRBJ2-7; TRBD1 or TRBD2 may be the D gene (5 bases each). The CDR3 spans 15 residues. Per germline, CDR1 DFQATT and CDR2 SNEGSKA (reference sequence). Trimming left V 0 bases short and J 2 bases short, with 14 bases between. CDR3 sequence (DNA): TGCAGTGCTAGAGATCAGCGAGGGGCCCCCTACGAGCAGTACTTC. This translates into CSARDQRGAPYEQYF.

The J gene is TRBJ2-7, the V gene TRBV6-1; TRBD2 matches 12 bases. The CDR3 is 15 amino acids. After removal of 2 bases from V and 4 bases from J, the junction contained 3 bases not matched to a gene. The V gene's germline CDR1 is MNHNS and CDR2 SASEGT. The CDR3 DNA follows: TGTGCCAGCAGTGAACCACTAGCGGGGGGTTACGAGCAGTACTTC. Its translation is CASSEPLAGGYEQYF.